What follows describes a single T cell receptor (beta chain). V was trimmed by 4 bases and J by 4 bases, leaving 10 bases between them. The CDR3 sequence is 13 residues long. Germline loops: CDR1 ENHRY, CDR2 SYGVKD. Here immunoSEQ multiplex PCR was the method, and the copy in TCRdb shows in-frame clones only, minus some. The repertoire holds more than 35,000 clones, with 82% as singletons. This sample is part of a study of PD-L1 blockade in urothelial cancer. The sequence was obtained from a man between 65 and 85 years old with urothelial cancer. Sequenced here: PBMCs, sampled around atezolizumab (anti-PD-L1) treatment. The rearrangement joins TRBV10-3 to TRBJ1-1; D is uncertain. This CDR3 is CAISGPGGTEAFF. DNA of the CDR3: TGTGCCATCAGTGGTCCCGGCGGCACTGAAGCTTTCTTT.